The 19 T cell receptor beta chains below were found in one sample sequenced in a study of shared clonotypes between healthy human individuals. The repertoire was sequenced with immunoSEQ multiplex PCR; TCRdb's copy has only in-frame clones and lacks some. The table shows around 500,000 clones, with approximately 81% occurring only once. The source material was PBMCs. The source of these receptors is a middle-aged woman in good health. Some clones in this sample may be carry-over from other donors' samples.

The genes are TRBV27 and TRBJ2-6, with D perhaps being TRBD1 or TRBD2 (5 bases each). V was clipped by 4 bases and J by 3 bases, with 13 bases between them. This CDR3 is built from 16 residues. From germline, CDR1 is MNHEY and CDR2 SMNVEV (reference sequence). CDR3 nucleotides: TGTGCCAGCAGTTCACGAGGGACCAGTGGGGCCAACGTCCTGACTTTC. Translating gives CASSSRGTSGANVLTF. The whole variable domain, remainder taken from reference TRBV27 and TRBJ2-6, is EAQVTQNPRYLITVTGKKLTVTCSQNMNHEYMSWYRQDPGLGLRQIYYSMNVEVTDKGDVPEGYKVSRKEKRNFPLILESPSPNQTSLYFCASSSRGTSGANVLTFGAGSRLTVL.

The V and J genes are TRBV28 and TRBJ1-2; D call uncertain. Germline loops: CDR1 MDHEN, CDR2 SYDVKM. The CDR3 sequence is 13 residues long. The V gene lost 1 base and the J gene lost 7 bases, with 10 bases spanning the gap. CDR3 coding DNA: TGTGCCAGCAGTTTATCGTCCCGGGGTGGCTACACCTTC. Its translation: CASSLSSRGGYTF.

The rearrangement joins TRBV5-1 to TRBJ2-2; D call uncertain. The CDR3 has 15 residues. The germline gives CDR1 SGHRS, CDR2 YFSETQ. The V gene lost 0 bases and the J gene lost 2 bases, with 8 bases spanning the gap. The CDR3 bases are TGCGCCAGCAGCTTGGTCGCAGGCAACACCGGGGAGCTGTTTTTT. Translated: CASSLVAGNTGELFF.

This clone was detected only a few times. A far larger clone is one nucleotide away, so this likely arose from a read error. The chain combines TRBV29-1 with TRBJ1-1; tentative D call: TRBD1 (6 bases). There are 12 residues in the CDR3. Germline CDR1 is SQVTM and CDR2 is ANQGSEA. DNA for the CDR3: TGCGGCGCGGGGGGCCGGAACACTGAAGCTTTCTTT. Translating it yields CGAGGRNTEAFF.

The CDR3 DNA is TGTGCCAGCAACCTCAGGGGGGGGAACACAGATACGCAGTATTTT. Its translation is CASNLRGGNTDTQYF. V is TRBV7-9 and J is TRBJ2-3, with D possibly being TRBD1 or TRBD2 (7 bases each). The CDR3 runs to 15 residues. Trimming removed 7 bases from V and 2 bases from J, with 16 bases in between. Per the germline V gene, CDR1 is SEHNR and CDR2 is FQNEAQ (reference sequence).

A word on this clone: This likely stems from a read error, as it lies one base from a far larger clone. This sample includes further DNA sequences coding for the same CDR3. The chain has TRBV9 and TRBJ2-2, with 8 bases fitting TRBD2. The germline gives CDR1 SGDLS, CDR2 YYNGEE. The CDR3 sequence is 17 residues long. The CDR3 protein is CASSVATSGMNTGELFF. Here the CDR3 DNA reads TGTGCCAGCAGCGTAGCTACTAGCGGAATGAACACCGGTGAGCTGTTTTTT.

With regard to this clone: A far larger clone is one nucleotide away, so this likely arose from a read error. This same CDR3 is encoded by further DNA sequences in the sample. The chain links TRBV30 to TRBJ2-5; D is perhaps TRBD2 (7 bases). This CDR3 spans 16 amino acids. V was shortened by 3 bases and J by 2 bases, with 19 bases between the two germline ends. CDR1 and CDR2 (germline): GTSNPN, SVGIG (reference sequence). The DNA of the CDR3 is TGTGCCTGGAGCGTAGGGGGGGTAACGGGGCAAGAGACCCAGTACTTC. Encoded protein: CAWSVGGVTGQETQYF.

This chain connects TRBV6-7 to TRBJ2-2; 7 bases are shared with TRBD1. TRBV6-7 belongs to the ORF category, with a function that is uncertain. The CDR3 loop spans 18 amino acids. Trimming at V came to 0 bases and at J to 9 bases, leaving 16 bases not matched to a gene. The CDR3 here is CASSYSMLGQPSIWELFF. The DNA for the CDR3 is TGTGCCAGCAGTTACTCGATGCTGGGACAGCCGTCGATCTGGGAGCTGTTTTTT.

The rearrangement uses TRBV7-3 and TRBJ2-7; TRBD1 is a possible D gene (6 bases). The CDR3 consists of 15 residues. V lost 2 bases and J 5 bases, leaving 16 bases between the germline ends. Germline V gives CDR1 SGHTA, CDR2 FQGTGA. In DNA, the CDR3 is TGTGCCAGCAGCTTAGTACAGGGAAGATTCGACGAGCAGTACTTC. Translating gives CASSLVQGRFDEQYF.

This chain links TRBV28 with TRBJ1-1; 7 nucleotides align to TRBD1. Germline CDR1 and CDR2: MDHEN and SYDVKM. The V segment lost 4 bases and the J segment 5 bases; nucleotides outside the gene matches: 10. This CDR3 is built from 15 residues. The CDR3 DNA is TGTGCCAGCAGTTACGGGGGGGGACAGTTGACTGAAGCTTTCTTT. Its translation is CASSYGGGQLTEAFF.

The count of this clone is one. The chain has TRBV27 and TRBJ2-7; D is perhaps TRBD2 (6 bases). The CDR3 runs 13 residues. The V end was cut by 2 bases, the J end by 3 bases, with 8 bases between. CDR1 is MNHEY, CDR2 SMNVEV, per germline (reference sequence). As DNA, the CDR3 is TGTGCCAGCAGTTTAATTAGCGGCTACGAGCAGTACTTC. It yields the protein CASSLISGYEQYF.

This chain links TRBV6-6 with TRBJ2-2; D uncertain. CDR1 and CDR2 from the germline V gene are MNHNY and SVGAGI (reference sequence). The CDR3 is 14 residues long. Deletions cut 9 bases from V and 6 bases from J, with 17 bases between. The CDR3 DNA follows: TGTGCCAGTCTCGGCATATCTGTATCCGGGGAGCTGTTTTTT. It translates to CASLGISVSGELFF.

J is TRBJ1-5 and V is TRBV15; 9 positions match TRBD1. V trimming: 2 bases; J trimming: 2 bases; junction bases outside the gene matches: 7. The CDR3 covers 17 residues. Germline CDR1 and CDR2: LNHNV and YYDKDF (reference sequence). DNA of the CDR3: TGTGCCACCAGCAGATCAGGACAGGGGCTCGGCAATCAGCCCCAGCATTTT. Protein: CATSRSGQGLGNQPQHF.

As concerns this clone: A far larger clone is one nucleotide away, so this likely arose from a read error. The chain joins TRBV5-6 to TRBJ2-5; unclear D gene. The CDR3 runs to 12 residues. CDR1 and CDR2 (germline): SGHDT, YYEEEE. CDR3 bases: TGTGCCGGCAGCTTGGGCGGAGAGACCCAGTACTTC. Its protein is CAGSLGGETQYF. The full variable domain, completed using reference TRBV5-6 and TRBJ2-5, is DAGVTQSPTHLIKTRGQQVTLRCSPKSGHDTVSWYQQALGQGPQFIFQYYEEEERQRGNFPDRFSGHQFPNYSSELNVNALLLGDSALYLCAGSLGGETQYFGPGTRLLVL.

The chain carries TRBV5-4 and TRBJ2-7, with 9 positions matching TRBD2. The germline gives CDR1 SGHNT, CDR2 YYREEE (reference sequence). The V segment lost 0 bases and the J segment 4 bases; nucleotides outside the gene matches: 5. The CDR3 runs to 15 residues. In nucleotides, the CDR3 is TGTGCCAGCAGCTTGGCGACTAGCGGAGTATACGAGCAGTACTTC. This codes for CASSLATSGVYEQYF.

This clone was found once. The chain carries TRBV5-1 and TRBJ2-3; D unclear. Germline V gene data show CDR1 as SGHRS and CDR2 as YFSETQ. CDR3 length equals 13 residues. The V and J ends lost 7 bases and 2 bases respectively, with 11 bases between them. CDR3 bases: TGCGCCAGCGGCACCCATGCCACAGATACGCAGTATTTT. Translated, it gives CASGTHATDTQYF.

The chain is built from TRBV28 and TRBJ1-2; D gene unclear. This CDR3 region has 14 residues. The ends were cut back, 4 bases at V and 8 bases at J, with 17 bases in the middle. Per the germline V gene, CDR1 is MDHEN and CDR2 is SYDVKM. CDR3 amino acids: CASSSPRVSLGYTF. The CDR3 bases are TGTGCCAGCAGTTCCCCGAGGGTCAGCCTCGGCTACACCTTC.

This chain connects TRBV7-2 to TRBJ2-7; 10 nucleotides align to TRBD2. Trimming at V came to 1 base and at J to 1 base, leaving 4 bases not matched to a gene. Germline V gene data show CDR1 as SGHTA and CDR2 as FQGNSA. The CDR3 is 16 residues long. CDR3 sequence (DNA): TGTGCCAGCAGCTTAGACCTAGCGGGAGCTTCCTACGAGCAGTACTTC. Translating it yields CASSLDLAGASYEQYF.

The chain employs TRBV6-1 and TRBJ2-2; no firm D call. V lost 5 bases and J lost 8, with 12 bases in between. This CDR3 is built from 13 residues. Germline assignment: CDR1 MNHNS and CDR2 SASEGT. The CDR3: CASSTDPRGELFF. CDR3 in DNA: TGTGCCAGCAGTACAGACCCGAGGGGGGAGCTGTTTTTT.